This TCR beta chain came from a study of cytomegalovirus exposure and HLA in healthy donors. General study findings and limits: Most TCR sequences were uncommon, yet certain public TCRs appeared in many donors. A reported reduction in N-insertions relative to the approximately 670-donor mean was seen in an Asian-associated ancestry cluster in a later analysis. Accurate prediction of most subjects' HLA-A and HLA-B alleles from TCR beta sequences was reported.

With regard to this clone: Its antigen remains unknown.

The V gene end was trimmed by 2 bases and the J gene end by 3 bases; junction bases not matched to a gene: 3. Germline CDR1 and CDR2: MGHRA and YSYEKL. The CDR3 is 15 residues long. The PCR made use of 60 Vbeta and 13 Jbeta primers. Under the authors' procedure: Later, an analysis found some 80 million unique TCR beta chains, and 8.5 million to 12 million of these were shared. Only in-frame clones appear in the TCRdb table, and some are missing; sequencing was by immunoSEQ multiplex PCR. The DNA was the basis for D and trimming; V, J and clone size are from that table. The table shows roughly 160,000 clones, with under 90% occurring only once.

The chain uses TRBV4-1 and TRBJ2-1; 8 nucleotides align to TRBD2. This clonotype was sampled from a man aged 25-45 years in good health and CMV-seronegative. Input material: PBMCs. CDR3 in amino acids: CASSQQLADYNEQFF. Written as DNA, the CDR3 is TGCGCCAGCAGCCAACAACTAGCGGACTACAATGAGCAGTTCTTC.